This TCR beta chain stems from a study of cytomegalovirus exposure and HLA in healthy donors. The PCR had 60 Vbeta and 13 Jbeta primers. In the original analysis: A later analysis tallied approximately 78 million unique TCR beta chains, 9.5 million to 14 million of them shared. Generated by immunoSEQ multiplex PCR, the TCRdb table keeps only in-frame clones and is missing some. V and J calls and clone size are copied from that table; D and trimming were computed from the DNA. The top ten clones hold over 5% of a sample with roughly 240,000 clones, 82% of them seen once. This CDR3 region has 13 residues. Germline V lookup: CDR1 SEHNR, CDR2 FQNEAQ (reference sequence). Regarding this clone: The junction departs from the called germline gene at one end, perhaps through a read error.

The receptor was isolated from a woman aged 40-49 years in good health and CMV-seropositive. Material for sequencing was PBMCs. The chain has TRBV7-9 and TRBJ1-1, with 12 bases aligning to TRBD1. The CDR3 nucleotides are TGTTCCAGCAGCTCCGGGACAGGGGGCTTGGCTTTCTTT. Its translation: CSSSSGTGGLAFF.